This section outlines one TCR beta chain sequence together with its context. Its antigen remains unidentified. This sample was included in a study of vaccination and CD4 T cells after COVID-19. Treatment indicated: approximately nine-day PBMC culture with coronavirus spike peptide pools or control peptides (ViraFEST assay). Study-level points and caveats: Convalescent patients' vaccine-specific clones were spike mono-reactive in 304 of 307 cases.

Cultured CD4+ T cell DNA was sequenced using the Oncomine TCR Beta short-read assay. One entry per CDR3 protein results from TCRdb running MiXCR on the PCR reads. Altogether some 6,600 distinct CDR3 sequences are present, roughly 23% being singletons, with the ten largest covering over 7.5%. CDR1 is MDHEN and CDR2 is SYDVKM in the germline V gene. This CDR3 is built from 15 residues. The V end was cut by 5 bases, the J end by 6 bases, with 20 bases between. The source of this sequence is a human donor who had recovered from COVID-19. This material consisted of CD4+ T cells from blood, cultured in vitro, taken after SARS-CoV-2 vaccination. The rearrangement uses TRBV28 and TRBJ2-7, with a tentative D call TRBD2 (5 bases). The CDR3 protein is CASSHSGVAPVEQYF. In DNA, the CDR3 is TGTGCCAGCAGTCACTCCGGGGTGGCCCCGGTCGAGCAGTACTTC.